The source of this T cell receptor beta chain is a study of T-cell memory formation after mild COVID-19. Findings of the study overall: CD4/CD8 balance held among clones contracting day 15 to 85, and later expanders leaned CD4+.

Points on this clonotype: Its cognate antigen is unknown.

The V gene lost 3 bases and the J gene lost 3 bases, with 9 bases spanning the gap. Germline assignment: CDR1 SEHNR and CDR2 FQNEAQ (reference sequence). The CDR3 covers 13 residues. TCRdb re-called the 5' RACE reads through MiXCR, storing one row per CDR3 protein. Counted here are 450,000 to 650,000 distinct CDR3 sequences, roughly 21% occurring once; the ten biggest clones make up roughly 8.3%. Input material: PBMCs or a T cell subset sorted from them (not recorded which). This TCR derives from an adult woman who had mild COVID-19 (a few samples of this study predate the infection). Cell type and time point are not known. The genes are TRBV7-9 and TRBJ2-7; D is unresolved. The CDR3 region has the DNA TGTGCCAGCAGCTTCTCCGGTATCTACGAGCAGTACTTC. This codes for CASSFSGIYEQYF.